These 23 T cell receptor beta chains came from one sample sequenced in a study of human T cells and chemical hapten exposure. Documented time point: patch test 3, about 24 weeks after DPC sensitization. The treatment: therapeutic diphenylcyclopropenone sensitization with weekly scalp DPC. Using its own MiXCR run on the RACE reads, TCRdb lists one record per CDR3 protein. The repertoire holds roughly 130,000 distinct CDR3 sequences, with 10% to 12% as singletons. The material sequenced was whole blood, taken in connection with sensitization to the hapten diphenylcyclopropenone (DPC). The origin of the receptors is a woman between 45 and 65 years old with alopecia areata. Some clones in this sample may be carry-over from other donors' samples.

The gene calls are TRBV24-1 and TRBJ2-2; D tentatively fits TRBD1 or TRBD2 (6 bases each). The CDR3 runs 17 residues. Germline CDR1 is KGHDR and CDR2 is SFDVKD. V shed 1 base and J shed 0 bases, with 11 bases lying between them. The CDR3 region is CATSDFFGGANTGELFF. The CDR3 coding sequence is TGTGCCACCAGTGATTTTTTCGGGGGCGCGAACACCGGGGAGCTGTTTTTT.

This clonotype occurred many times. This chain joins TRBV29-1 and TRBJ2-5; 8 bases map to TRBD1. Trimming took 5 bases from V and 2 from J; bases not matched to a gene: 4. This CDR3 has 13 residues. Germline V gene sequence: CDR1 SQVTM, CDR2 ANQGSEA. The CDR3, as DNA: TGCAGCGTTTTGGGGACAGGTCAAGAGACCCAGTACTTC. Translation gives CSVLGTGQETQYF.

This clonotype has a handful of counts. The V and J genes are TRBV28 and TRBJ2-7; D may correspond to TRBD1 or TRBD2 (5 bases each). The CDR3 is made up of 14 amino acids. V was trimmed by 5 bases and J by 1 base, leaving 12 bases between them. The germline V gene encodes CDR1 MDHEN and CDR2 SYDVKM. The CDR3 sequence: CASSTRGDSYEQYF. DNA of the CDR3: TGTGCCAGCAGTACTCGAGGGGATTCCTACGAGCAGTACTTC.

V and J are TRBV7-6 and TRBJ2-7, with a weak D call TRBD2 (5 bases). CDR3 length equals 14 residues. Deletions cut 6 bases from V and 7 bases from J, with 19 bases between. The germline CDR1 and CDR2 sequences are SGHVS and FNYEAQ. The CDR3 here is CASSPRRAPGEQYF. The CDR3 DNA is TGTGCCAGCAGTCCTCGTAGGGCCCCGGGGGAGCAGTACTTC.

The sample holds many counts of this clonotype. This chain connects TRBV12-5 to TRBJ1-1; D call uncertain. V lost 7 bases, J lost 1 base, and 7 bases lay in between. CDR3 length: 12 amino acids. The V gene's germline CDR1 is LGHNT and CDR2 FRNRAP. The CDR3 DNA reads TGTGCTAGTGCGTGGGAGAACACTGAAGCTTTCTTT. This sequence encodes CASAWENTEAFF.

This clonotype occurred a few times. V and J are TRBV13 and TRBJ1-5, with 7 bases lining up with TRBD1. Per germline, CDR1 PRHDT and CDR2 FYEKMQ (reference sequence). The CDR3 totals 14 residues. V was pared by 8 bases and J by 1 base, with 5 bases of the junction left unmatched. CDR3 DNA: TGTGCCAGCTCCGACAGGGCCAGCAATCAGCCCCAGCATTTT. Translated: CASSDRASNQPQHF.

At least ten counts were recorded for this clonotype. This chain joins TRBV6-5 and TRBJ2-1; D is perhaps TRBD1 (6 bases). CDR3 size: 14 residues. Trimming stripped 5 bases from V and 7 bases from J, with 15 bases between. Germline CDR1 reads MNHEY; CDR2 reads SVGAGI. CDR3 bases: TGTGCCAGCAGTGGCAGGGGCGGTTATAATGAGCAGTTCTTC. This encodes CASSGRGGYNEQFF.

The rearrangement links TRBV19 to TRBJ1-2; D ambiguous. Deletions cut 1 base from V and 3 bases from J, with 12 bases between. This CDR3 is 15 amino acids long. From germline, CDR1 is LNHDA and CDR2 SQIVND (reference sequence). The CDR3 DNA sequence: TGTGCCAGTAGTATAGCCGCGGGGAGAGACTATGGCTACACCTTC. It encodes CASSIAAGRDYGYTF. Together with reference TRBV19 and TRBJ1-2, the CDR3 gives the full variable domain: DGGITQSPKYLFRKEGQNVTLSCEQNLNHDAMYWYRQDPGQGLRLIYYSQIVNDFQKGDIAEGYSVSREKKESFPLTVTSAQKNPTAFYLCASSIAAGRDYGYTFGSGTRLTVV.

In its sample, this clonotype was seen a few times. The chain couples TRBV27 to TRBJ2-3, with 7 bases aligning to TRBD2. CDR1 and CDR2 from the germline V gene are MNHEY and SMNVEV (reference sequence). Germline trimming cut 5 bases from V and 2 bases from J; bases unmatched to any gene: 13. The CDR3 has 17 residues. CDR3: CASSLSGLAAPTDTQYF. CDR3 bases: TGTGCCAGCAGTCTCTCGGGGCTAGCGGCCCCCACAGATACGCAGTATTTT.

The J gene is TRBJ1-5, the V gene TRBV6-1; the match to TRBD1 covers 9 bases. The CDR3 runs 16 residues. After removal of 6 bases from V and 3 bases from J, the junction contained 9 bases not matched to a gene. Germline loops: CDR1 MNHNS, CDR2 SASEGT. The CDR3 sequence: CASSRLWDRDNQPQHF. As DNA, the CDR3 is TGTGCCAGCAGCCGACTCTGGGACAGGGACAATCAGCCCCAGCATTTT.

There are many counts of this clonotype. The rearrangement links TRBV10-1 to TRBJ2-3; 8 positions match TRBD2. After removal of 8 bases from V and 6 bases from J, the junction contained 7 bases not matched to a gene. CDR1 is WNHNN and CDR2 is SYGVQD in the germline V gene (reference sequence). The CDR3 is made up of 13 amino acids. The chain's CDR3 is CASSTAGVDTQYF. Written as DNA, the CDR3 is TGCGCCAGCTCTACAGCGGGAGTTGATACGCAGTATTTT.

This clonotype came up many times. This sequence joins TRBV20-1 and TRBJ2-1; 7 bases fit TRBD1. After removal of 6 bases from V and 6 bases from J, the junction contained 11 bases not matched to a gene. CDR1 is DFQATT, CDR2 SNEGSKA, per germline (reference sequence). This CDR3 has 14 residues. The DNA of the CDR3 is TGCAGTGCGAAGACAGGGAGACCGGGCAATGAGCAGTTCTTC. Translating gives CSAKTGRPGNEQFF.

The table lists this clonotype with a few counts. The chain is built from TRBV21-1 and TRBJ1-1. TRBV21-1 is assigned pseudogene status. The CDR3 has 16 amino acids. CDR3 bases: TGTGCCAGCAGCAAAGTCCAGGAGGGGAGAAACACTGAAGCTTTCTTT. Its translation is CASSKVQEGRNTEAFF.

This clonotype has a count of ten or more. The CDR3 DNA follows: TGTGCCAGCTCGACAACGGGACTAGCGGAATCGGGGGCCTATGAGCAGTTCTTC. Its protein is CASSTTGLAESGAYEQFF. J is TRBJ2-1 and V is TRBV12-3 or TRBV12-4, with 11 bases aligning to TRBD2. The ends lost 8 bases at V and 8 bases at J; junction bases unmatched: 20. The CDR3 is 18 residues long.

This clonotype was picked up many times. V is TRBV7-9 and J is TRBJ2-3; D is unresolved. This CDR3 region has 13 residues. Germline loops: CDR1 SEHNR, CDR2 FQNEAQ (reference sequence). V dropped 5 bases and J dropped 5 bases, with 11 bases sitting between them. CDR3 region: CASSPMLGDTQYF. The CDR3, as DNA: TGTGCCAGCAGCCCTATGCTGGGAGATACGCAGTATTTT.

This clonotype occurred a few times. The chain is built from TRBV20-1 and TRBJ2-1; 10 nucleotides align to TRBD2. Per germline, CDR1 DFQATT and CDR2 SNEGSKA (reference sequence). V lost 0 bases, J lost 3 bases, and 5 bases stayed unmatched. CDR3 length: 16 amino acids. The CDR3 DNA is TGCAGTGCTAGAGATCCTAGCGGGAGACGCTACAATGAGCAGTTCTTC. It encodes CSARDPSGRRYNEQFF.

This chain links TRBV7-2 with TRBJ2-3; 10 bases are shared with TRBD2. J was trimmed by 3 bases and V by 7 bases; bases with no gene match: 7. The germline gives CDR1 SGHTA, CDR2 FQGNSA. There are 15 residues in the CDR3. The CDR3, as DNA: TGTGCCAGCAACCCTAGCGGGGGTAGTACAGATACGCAGTATTTT. Translation gives CASNPSGGSTDTQYF.

This clonotype has just a few counts. This chain's CDR3 is CSVGGGGNQPQHF. CDR3 nucleotides: TGCAGCGTTGGGGGAGGGGGCAATCAGCCCCAGCATTTT. The gene calls are TRBV29-1 and TRBJ1-5; TRBD1 might be the D (5 bases). V was pared by 4 bases and J by 2 bases, with 9 bases between. Germline CDR1 SQVTM, CDR2 ANQGSEA. There are 13 residues in the CDR3.

This clonotype showed up just a few times. The chain uses TRBV6-4 and TRBJ1-5, with D possibly being TRBD1 (6 bases). This CDR3 region has 17 residues. V lost 6 bases to trimming and J lost 4 bases, with 22 bases between them. Germline assignment: CDR1 MRHNA and CDR2 SNTAGT. The CDR3 loop reads CASSTPPGGLFNQPQHF. CDR3 in DNA: TGTGCCAGCAGCACTCCTCCCGGGGGGCTCTTTAATCAGCCCCAGCATTTT.

This clonotype was recorded many times. The chain uses TRBV3-1 and TRBJ1-1; D gene uncertain. CDR1 LGHDT and CDR2 YNNKEL come from the germline V gene (reference sequence). The CDR3 length is 12 residues. V was pared by 4 bases and J by 5 bases, with 8 bases between. CDR3 loop: CASSLVGTEAFF. CDR3 nucleotides: TGTGCCAGCAGCCTTGTTGGGACTGAAGCTTTCTTT.

This clonotype was observed a handful of times. J is TRBJ2-6 and V is TRBV7-2, with D uncertain. CDR3 length equals 16 residues. Trimming took 1 base from V and 0 from J, leaving 7 bases between them. The germline gives CDR1 SGHTA, CDR2 FQGNSA. Here the CDR3 DNA reads TGTGCCAGCAGCTTAGACCGTCGCTCTGGGGCCAACGTCCTGACTTTC. Amino acids: CASSLDRRSGANVLTF.

In its sample, this clonotype was seen many times. The J gene is TRBJ2-5, the V gene TRBV28; D gene uncertain. Looked up from germline, CDR1 is MDHEN and CDR2 is SYDVKM. V was clipped by 5 bases and J by 5 bases, with 9 bases between them. There are 12 residues in the CDR3. The CDR3 spells CASSTERETQYF. Written as DNA, the CDR3 is TGTGCCAGCAGTACCGAGAGGGAGACCCAGTACTTC.

This chain links TRBV12-5 with TRBJ2-4; 7 bases are shared with TRBD2. Germline V gene lookup returns CDR1 LGHNT and CDR2 FRNRAP. V was clipped by 6 bases and J by 5 bases; unmatched bases: 10. This CDR3 comprises 15 residues. CDR3 in DNA: TGTGCTAGTGGCCCCCTCGGGGGGAACCAAAACATTCAGTACTTC. Protein: CASGPLGGNQNIQYF.